This T cell receptor beta chain was captured by sequencing in a study of blood T cells in healthy people across ages. Study results and limitations: Naive CD4+ cells and diversity were both higher in long-lived donors than in aged donors.

Primed by a sample-barcoded 5' primer and a J-beta primer mix, a second PCR proceeded for about 6 to 12 cycles. TCRdb recomputed calls from the 5' RACE reads with MiXCR, one row per CDR3 protein. The sample has about 2 million distinct CDR3 sequences; around 48% are singletons. Germline V gene data show CDR1 as MNHEY and CDR2 as SMNVEV (reference sequence). The V end was cut by 5 bases, the J end by 4 bases, with 17 bases between. The CDR3 spans 15 residues. The authors drew 8.5 to 10 milliliters of peripheral blood from each donor. This clonotype was found a few times. Its antigen is unidentified. Material: blood. The chain couples TRBV27 to TRBJ1-2; no reliable D call. This TCR derives from a woman aged 40-49 years in good health. The CDR3 sequence is CASSESPGSPYGYTF. CDR3 DNA sequence: TGTGCCAGCAGTGAGTCACCGGGATCGCCCTATGGCTACACCTTC.